The 27 T cell receptor beta chains in this list originate from one sample, sequenced in a study of blood T cell repertoires in COVID-19. Assay used: immunoSEQ multiplex PCR; TCRdb lists only in-frame clones, some missing. The data contain about 250,000 clones, 83% of them seen just once; the ten biggest clones take up 3.5% to 4%. The sequencing sample was made of PBMCs or T cells enriched from blood (not recorded which). The receptors come from a woman between 40 and 55 years old who had been exposed to COVID-19.

V gene TRBV12-5 combines with J gene TRBJ2-1; 7 bases agree with TRBD2. Germline-derived CDR1 and CDR2 are LGHNT and FRNRAP. The CDR3 runs 16 residues. V lost 5 bases to trimming and J lost 2 bases; unmatched junction nucleotides: 9. The CDR3 region has the DNA TGTGCTAGTGGTGTGTGGGCTAGCGGAACCTACAATGAGCAGTTCTTC. It translates to CASGVWASGTYNEQFF.

The V call is TRBV7-9, the J call TRBJ2-1; D remains unclear. Trimming shortened V by 3 bases and J by 6 bases, and 9 bases separated the two germline ends. The CDR3 contains 13 residues. Per the germline V gene, CDR1 is SEHNR and CDR2 is FQNEAQ (reference sequence). The chain's CDR3 is CASSFSSPNEQFF. The DNA of the CDR3 is TGTGCCAGCAGCTTTTCCTCCCCCAATGAGCAGTTCTTC.

The rearrangement joins TRBV27 to TRBJ1-5; tentatively, D is TRBD1 (5 bases). This CDR3 is built from 14 residues. Germline CDR1 reads MNHEY; CDR2 reads SMNVEV (reference sequence). Trimming left V 5 bases short and J 5 bases short, with 13 bases between. In DNA, the CDR3 is TGTGCCAGCAGTCTTGGATGGGGGGATCAGCCCCAGCATTTT. Translation gives CASSLGWGDQPQHF.

The chain links TRBV28 to TRBJ1-2; 7 nucleotides match TRBD1. After removal of 1 base from V and 7 bases from J, the junction contained 6 bases not matched to a gene. Germline assignment: CDR1 MDHEN and CDR2 SYDVKM. CDR3 length: 14 amino acids. As DNA, the CDR3 is TGTGCCAGCAGTTTATCGGCAGGGGGAGGTGGCTACACCTTC. Translated: CASSLSAGGGGYTF.

The sample holds a few counts of this clone. Other DNA sequences of this sample code for an identical CDR3. CDR3: CASSLGRTGSYGYTF. Written as DNA, the CDR3 is TGCGCCAGCAGCTTGGGGCGGACAGGTAGCTATGGCTACACCTTC. The rearrangement links TRBV5-1 to TRBJ1-2, with 7 bases fitting TRBD1. The junction had 6 bases not matched to a gene; V was cut back by 0 bases and J by 4 bases. In germline, CDR1 is SGHRS, CDR2 YFSETQ. This CDR3 has 15 residues.

This sequence joins TRBV19 and TRBJ2-2; D may be TRBD2 (5 bases). V lost 1 base to trimming and J lost 11 bases, with 20 bases between them. CDR3 length equals 16 residues. Germline lookup yields CDR1 LNHDA and CDR2 SQIVND (reference sequence). CDR3 in amino acids: CASSIGRSGWLEELFF. As DNA, the CDR3 is TGTGCCAGTAGTATAGGGAGGTCAGGTTGGCTGGAAGAGCTGTTTTTT.

The chain is built from TRBV4-2 and TRBJ2-2, with D perhaps matching TRBD2 (5 bases). Germline CDR1 and CDR2: LGHNA and YNFKEQ. V was pared by 1 base and J by 0 bases, with 9 bases between. The CDR3 has 16 amino acids. The CDR3 spells CASSQVAGANTGELFF. In DNA form, the CDR3 reads TGTGCCAGCAGCCAAGTCGCGGGCGCGAACACCGGGGAGCTGTTTTTT.

The chain carries TRBV29-1 and TRBJ2-7; the match to TRBD1 covers 8 bases. Germline assignment: CDR1 SQVTM and CDR2 ANQGSEA. With V trimmed by 6 bases and J by 2 bases, 9 bases remained unmatched. The CDR3 runs to 14 residues. This CDR3 is CSVIPGTGTYEQYF. The CDR3 bases are TGCAGCGTGATCCCCGGGACAGGCACCTACGAGCAGTACTTC.

This clone was observed a few times. The chain is built from TRBV5-4 and TRBJ2-7; the D is unclear. The CDR3 is 16 amino acids. V dropped 3 bases and J dropped 0 bases, with 16 bases sitting between them. Germline lookup yields CDR1 SGHNT and CDR2 YYREEE (reference sequence). CDR3: CASSSHTTRNSYEQYF. The CDR3 coding sequence is TGTGCCAGCAGCTCGCACACGACAAGGAACTCCTACGAGCAGTACTTC. Full variable domain (remainder filled in from reference TRBV5-4 and TRBJ2-7): ETGVTQSPTHLIKTRGQQVTLRCSSQSGHNTVSWYQQALGQGPQFIFQYYREEENGRGNFPPRFSGLQFPNYSSELNVNALELDDSALYLCASSSHTTRNSYEQYFGPGTRLTVT.

The chain has TRBV5-1 and TRBJ2-1; TRBD2 agrees at 11 bases. Germline trimming cut 4 bases from V and 5 bases from J; bases unmatched to any gene: 8. The germline V gene encodes CDR1 SGHRS and CDR2 YFSETQ. This CDR3 is 16 amino acids long. The CDR3 DNA is TGCGCCAGCAGCAGAGGGGGACTAGCGGAGAACAATGAGCAGTTCTTC. This translates into CASSRGGLAENNEQFF.

This rearrangement joins TRBV5-8 to TRBJ2-5, with D possibly TRBD2 on 7 matching bases. The V end lost 2 bases, the J end lost 5 bases, and 22 bases lay between the germline ends. Germline values: CDR1 SGHTS, CDR2 YDEGEE. This CDR3 region has 17 residues. In DNA form, the CDR3 reads TGTGCCAGCAGCTTTGGATTAGACGCGGGGGCGGGGGAGACCCAGTACTTC. It encodes CASSFGLDAGAGETQYF.

The chain employs TRBV11-3 and TRBJ2-3; D uncertain. This CDR3 has 14 amino acids. CDR1 SGHNT and CDR2 YENEEA come from the germline V gene. V was cut by 1 base and J by 4 bases, with 9 bases left in between. CDR3 in amino acids: CASSLVAEADTQYF. CDR3 coding DNA: TGTGCCAGCAGCTTAGTCGCGGAAGCAGATACGCAGTATTTT.

The chain employs TRBV28 and TRBJ2-1; TRBD2 matches at 12 bases. J was trimmed by 9 bases and V by 5 bases; bases with no gene match: 8. This CDR3 region has 15 residues. CDR1 and CDR2 from the germline V gene are MDHEN and SYDVKM. This CDR3 is CASSPASGGASEQFF. CDR3 bases: TGTGCCAGCAGTCCCGCTAGCGGGGGGGCGAGTGAGCAGTTCTTC. Based on the CDR3 plus reference TRBV28 and TRBJ2-1, the full variable domain is DVKVTQSSRYLVKRTGEKVFLECVQDMDHENMFWYRQDPGLGLRLIYFSYDVKMKEKGDIPEGYSVSREKKERFSLILESASTNQTSMYLCASSPASGGASEQFFGPGTRLTVL.

J is TRBJ2-2 and V is TRBV5-6; no reliable D call. The V gene lost 2 bases and the J gene lost 1 base, with 9 bases spanning the gap. The CDR3 runs to 15 residues. Germline-derived CDR1 and CDR2 are SGHDT and YYEEEE. The CDR3 sequence: CASSFQVGNTGELFF. CDR3 bases: TGTGCCAGCAGCTTTCAGGTTGGGAACACCGGGGAGCTGTTTTTT.

The rearrangement uses TRBV28 and TRBJ1-3, with TRBD1 as a possible D gene (6 bases). CDR1 is MDHEN and CDR2 is SYDVKM in the germline V gene. CDR3 size: 15 residues. V shed 7 bases and J shed 0 bases, with 13 bases lying between them. CDR3 nucleotides: TGTGCCAGCAATTCAAGGGGGGGCTCTGGAAACACCATATATTTT. It encodes CASNSRGGSGNTIYF.

This chain links TRBV5-1 with TRBJ2-3, with D hard to call. V lost 0 bases, J lost 2 bases, and 10 bases lay in between. Germline CDR1 reads SGHRS; CDR2 reads YFSETQ. This CDR3 region has 15 residues. Here the CDR3 reads CASSLGTQDTDTQYF. The CDR3 nucleotides are TGCGCCAGCAGCTTGGGAACCCAGGACACAGATACGCAGTATTTT.

The chain uses TRBV10-3 and TRBJ1-4, with D perhaps TRBD1 (6 bases). V shed 6 bases and J shed 3 bases, with 14 bases lying between them. Germline V gene lookup returns CDR1 ENHRY and CDR2 SYGVKD. The CDR3 runs 15 residues. As DNA, the CDR3 is TGTGCCATCAGACCGGGACACTATCCTAATGAAAAACTGTTTTTT. Encoded protein: CAIRPGHYPNEKLFF.

The chain carries TRBV18 and TRBJ2-5; D call uncertain. V dropped 3 bases and J dropped 5 bases, with 10 bases sitting between them. CDR1 KGHSH and CDR2 LQKENI come from the germline V gene. The CDR3 sequence is 13 residues long. As DNA, the CDR3 is TGTGCCAGCTCACCCCGGGTGAGGGAGACCCAGTACTTC. Its protein product is CASSPRVRETQYF.

The rearrangement links TRBV24-1 to TRBJ1-5; no firm D call. V gave up 2 bases and J gave up 1 base, with 14 bases separating them. This CDR3 contains 17 residues. CDR1 is KGHDR, CDR2 SFDVKD, per germline. The CDR3 protein is CATSDSNQAMSNQPQHF. The CDR3 nucleotides read TGTGCCACCAGTGATTCCAACCAAGCCATGAGCAATCAGCCCCAGCATTTT.

The V and J genes are TRBV18 and TRBJ1-6; no definite D call. Trimming removed 2 bases at V and 7 bases at J, with 12 bases between. In germline, CDR1 is KGHSH, CDR2 LQKENI. The CDR3 has 15 amino acids. The CDR3 spells CASSPRREENSPLHF. CDR3 bases: TGTGCCAGCTCACCAAGGAGGGAAGAAAATTCACCCCTCCACTTT.

The gene calls are TRBV6-1 and TRBJ2-2; 7 nucleotides agree with TRBD2. Germline values: CDR1 MNHNS, CDR2 SASEGT. Losses at the gene ends were 1 base for V and 5 bases for J; bases not matched to a gene: 7. The CDR3 runs 16 residues. The CDR3 region has the DNA TGTGCCAGCAGTGAAGGGCTCGGGAGGTGGACCGGGGAGCTGTTTTTT. Protein: CASSEGLGRWTGELFF.

The chain links TRBV19 to TRBJ1-1; 8 bases agree with TRBD1. This CDR3 is 16 amino acids long. The V gene end was trimmed by 2 bases and the J gene end by 4 bases; junction bases not matched to a gene: 9. Per the germline V gene, CDR1 is LNHDA and CDR2 is SQIVND (reference sequence). CDR3 DNA: TGTGCCAGTAGTATAACTCGACAGGGGCTGAGCACTGAAGCTTTCTTT. This encodes CASSITRQGLSTEAFF.

V and J are TRBV20-1 and TRBJ1-2; perhaps TRBD1 as D (5 bases). The CDR3 runs 16 residues. Germline-derived CDR1 and CDR2 are DFQATT and SNEGSKA (reference sequence). V was clipped by 3 bases and J by 7 bases, with 24 bases between them. The CDR3 DNA sequence: TGCAGTGCTAGTGTCGCCGGGTTATCCGGGGGTAGTGGCTACACCTTC. Protein product: CSASVAGLSGGSGYTF.

Here the CDR3 DNA reads TGTGCCAGCAGCCCTAGGACCGGGAGCTATGGCTACACCTTC. It yields the protein CASSPRTGSYGYTF. V gene TRBV5-6 combines with J gene TRBJ1-2; no clear D gene. The CDR3 consists of 14 residues. The V gene's germline CDR1 is SGHDT and CDR2 YYEEEE. Trimming shortened V by 4 bases and J by 4 bases, and 14 bases separated the two germline ends. The variable domain in full, completed from reference TRBV5-6 and TRBJ1-2, reads DAGVTQSPTHLIKTRGQQVTLRCSPKSGHDTVSWYQQALGQGPQFIFQYYEEEERQRGNFPDRFSGHQFPNYSSELNVNALLLGDSALYLCASSPRTGSYGYTFGSGTRLTVV.

This clone appeared once. The chain couples TRBV19 to TRBJ2-1; 11 nucleotides align to TRBD1. Losses at the gene ends were 2 bases for V and 6 bases for J; bases not matched to a gene: 3. Per the germline V gene, CDR1 is LNHDA and CDR2 is SQIVND (reference sequence). The CDR3 is made up of 15 amino acids. The CDR3: CASSITGQGVNEQFF. The CDR3 region has the DNA TGTGCCAGTAGTATAACGGGACAGGGGGTCAATGAGCAGTTCTTC. The whole variable domain, filled in from reference TRBV19 and TRBJ2-1, reads DGGITQSPKYLFRKEGQNVTLSCEQNLNHDAMYWYRQDPGQGLRLIYYSQIVNDFQKGDIAEGYSVSREKKESFPLTVTSAQKNPTAFYLCASSITGQGVNEQFFGPGTRLTVL.

The rearrangement uses TRBV6-6 and TRBJ2-1; TRBD2 might be the D (5 bases). Trimming stripped 10 bases from V and 7 bases from J, with 23 bases between. Germline loops: CDR1 MNHNY, CDR2 SVGAGI (reference sequence). The CDR3 covers 15 residues. In nucleotides, the CDR3 is TGTGCCACCAGCCCCGCGTGGTCCCGGACTAATGAGCAGTTCTTC. It encodes CATSPAWSRTNEQFF.

This rearrangement joins TRBV7-2 to TRBJ2-1; 8 bases agree with TRBD1. The CDR3 contains 12 residues. Germline loops: CDR1 SGHTA, CDR2 FQGNSA. With V trimmed by 5 bases and J by 12 bases, 6 bases remained unmatched. The DNA of the CDR3 is TGTGCCAGCAGCGTCGACAGGGGTGTGCAGTTCTTC. Its protein product is CASSVDRGVQFF.